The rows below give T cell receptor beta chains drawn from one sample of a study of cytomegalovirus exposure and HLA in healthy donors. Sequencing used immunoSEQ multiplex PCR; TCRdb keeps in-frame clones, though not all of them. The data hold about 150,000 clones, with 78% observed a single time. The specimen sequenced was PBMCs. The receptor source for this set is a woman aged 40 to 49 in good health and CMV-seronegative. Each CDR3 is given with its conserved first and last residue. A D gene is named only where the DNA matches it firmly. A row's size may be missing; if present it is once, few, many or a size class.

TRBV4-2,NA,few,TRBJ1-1,TGTGCCAGCAGCCAAGACTGGGGCCAAAGCCAGTACACTGAAGCTTTCTTT,CASSQDWGQSQYTEAFF
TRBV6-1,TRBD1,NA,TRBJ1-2,TGTGCCAGCAGTGAAGGGACAGGGGGCTTCTATGGCTACACCTTC,CASSEGTGGFYGYTF
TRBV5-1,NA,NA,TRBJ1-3,TGCGCCAGCAGCGAACTACCGGGACTCCCGGGGGGAAACACCATATATTTT,CASSELPGLPGGNTIYF
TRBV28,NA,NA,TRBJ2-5,TGTGCCAGCGGGACTCGGGGAGAGACCCAGTACTTC,CASGTRGETQYF
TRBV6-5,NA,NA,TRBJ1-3,TGTGCCAGCAGCGTCGGGGGGAACGGAAACACCATATATTTT,CASSVGGNGNTIYF
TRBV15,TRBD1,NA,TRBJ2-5,TGTGCCACCACGGGACAGGGTTCGGGGGAGACCCAGTACTTC,CATTGQGSGETQYF
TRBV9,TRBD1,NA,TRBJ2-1,TGTGCCAGCAGCGTAGGGGGGACAGGTGGTGGTGAGCAGTTCTTC,CASSVGGTGGGEQFF
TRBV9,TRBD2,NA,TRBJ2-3,TGTGCCAGCAGCGTAGACGCTAGCGGGTATACGCAGTATTTT,CASSVDASGYTQYF
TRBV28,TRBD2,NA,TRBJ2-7,TGTGCCAGCAGTCTAGCGGGGGGACCTTTGGAGCAGTACTTC,CASSLAGGPLEQYF
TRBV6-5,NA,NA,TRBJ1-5,TGTGCCAGCACAATGGGGGCCGGTCAGCCCCAGCATTTT,CASTMGAGQPQHF
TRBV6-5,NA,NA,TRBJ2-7,TGTGCCAGCAGCCGTTTTGACAACTACGAGCAGTACTTC,CASSRFDNYEQYF
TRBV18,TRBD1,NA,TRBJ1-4,TGTGCCAGCTTATCTACAGGGGGCGAAAAACTGTTTTTT,CASLSTGGEKLFF
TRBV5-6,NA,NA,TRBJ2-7,TGTGCCAGCAGCTTCACATTTGCCCAGCACTACGAGCAGTACTTC,CASSFTFAQHYEQYF
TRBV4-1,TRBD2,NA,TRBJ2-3,TGCGCCAGCAGCCAGGGGGGGGTGAGGACAGATACGCAGTATTTT,CASSQGGVRTDTQYF
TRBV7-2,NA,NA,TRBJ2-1,TGTGCCAGCATCCAAAGCCTCCATGAGCAGTTCTTC,CASIQSLHEQFF
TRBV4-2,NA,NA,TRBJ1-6,TGTGCCAGCAGCCAAGCACCCGGGGCACCCCTCCACTTT,CASSQAPGAPLHF
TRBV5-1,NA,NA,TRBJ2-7,TGCGCCAGCAGCTTGGGGGGGGACTACGAGCAGTACTTC,CASSLGGDYEQYF
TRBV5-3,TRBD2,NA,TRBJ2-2,TGTGCCAGAAGCGGAGGAGAAGCGGGGAGGGTCACCGGGGAGCTGTTTTTT,CARSGGEAGRVTGELFF
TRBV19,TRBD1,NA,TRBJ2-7,TGTGCCAGTACCTGGACAGGGGGGGCCTACGAGCAGTACTTC,CASTWTGGAYEQYF
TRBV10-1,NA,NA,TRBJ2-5,TGCGCCAGCAGCCCCAGTGGCATAGAGACCCAGTACTTC,CASSPSGIETQYF
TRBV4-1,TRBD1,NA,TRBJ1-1,TGCGCCAGCAGCCGTGTAGGGACAGGGTTCACTGAAGCTTTCTTT,CASSRVGTGFTEAFF
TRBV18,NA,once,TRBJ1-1,TGTGCCAGCTCACCAACACAGGACAACACTGAAGCTTTCTTT,CASSPTQDNTEAFF
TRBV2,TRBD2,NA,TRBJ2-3,TGTGCCAGCAGTGCCCGACTAGCATCGGATACGCAGTATTTT,CASSARLASDTQYF
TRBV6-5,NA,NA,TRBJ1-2,TGTGCCAGCAGTTTTACCAGCGGGGTCCTCGATGGCTACACCTTC,CASSFTSGVLDGYTF
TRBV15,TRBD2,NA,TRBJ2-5,TGTGCCACCATGTTCGCGGGGGGCACTGGGGAGACCCAGTACTTC,CATMFAGGTGETQYF
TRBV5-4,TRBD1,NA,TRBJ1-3,TGTGCCAGCAGCCCGGGGGCAGGACAGGGGGAGAGAAACACCATATATTTT,CASSPGAGQGERNTIYF
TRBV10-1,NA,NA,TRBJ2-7,TGCGCCAGCAGTGATACGAGGGCAGGCTACTACGAGCAGTACTTC,CASSDTRAGYYEQYF
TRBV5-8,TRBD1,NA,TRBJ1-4,TGTGCCAGCAGCCCTATGCTGACAGGGGTCCCCGCAACTAATGAAAAACTGTTTTTT,CASSPMLTGVPATNEKLFF
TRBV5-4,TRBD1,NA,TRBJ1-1,TGTGCCAGCAGCTTATGGGACAGGCTAGGGGTTGGAGCTTTCTTT,CASSLWDRLGVGAFF
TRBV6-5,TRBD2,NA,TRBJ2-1,TGTGCCAGCAGACTACCGCGGGGGGCTAATGAGCAGTTCTTC,CASRLPRGANEQFF
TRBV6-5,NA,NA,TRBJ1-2,TGTGCCAGCAGTTCAGGGGATTCATGGGAAGGCTACACCTTC,CASSSGDSWEGYTF
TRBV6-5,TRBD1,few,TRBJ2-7,TGTGCCAGCATGGAAAACAGGGGGAGTTCCTACGAGCAGTACTTC,CASMENRGSSYEQYF
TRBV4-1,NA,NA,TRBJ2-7,TGCGCCAGCAGCCAAGACCCGGGACAATCCTACGAGCAGTACTTC,CASSQDPGQSYEQYF